This entry lists 8 T cell receptor beta chains sequenced from one sample in a study of a mutant IDH1 vaccine in newly diagnosed glioma. Sequencing used immunoSEQ multiplex PCR; TCRdb keeps in-frame clones, though not all of them. The repertoire has roughly 72,000 clones, roughly 91% of them found once; the top ten carry just over 0.55%. Which antigens these TCRs recognize remains unknown. Time point denoted: week 5, during vaccination. Doses of 300 ug of mutant IDH1 20-mer peptide were given with topical imiquimod. The sequencing here drew on PBMCs, taken from a glioma patient whose treatment included an IDH1 peptide vaccine. The receptors were sampled from a woman in her 50s with glioma.

The J gene is TRBJ2-6, the V gene TRBV28, with D perhaps matching TRBD1 (7 bases). The CDR3 spans 17 residues. Trimming stripped 6 bases from V and 2 bases from J, with 17 bases between. The germline V gene encodes CDR1 MDHEN and CDR2 SYDVKM. The CDR3 sequence is CASSPQGGNTGANVLTF. CDR3 sequence (DNA): TGTGCCAGCAGCCCCCAGGGGGGAAATACTGGGGCCAACGTCCTGACTTTC.

This chain links TRBV5-1 with TRBJ2-7; D possibly corresponds to TRBD2 (5 bases). The CDR3 covers 15 residues. Germline V CDR1 and CDR2: SGHRS, YFSETQ. V lost 1 base to trimming and J lost 3 bases, with 14 bases between them. CDR3 sequence: CASSLIGSGDYEQYF. CDR3 DNA: TGCGCCAGCAGCTTGATAGGCAGCGGAGACTACGAGCAGTACTTC.

This clone was found a few times. The chain is built from TRBV27 and TRBJ2-1, with no clear D. This CDR3 region has 11 residues. Trimming stripped 8 bases from V and 5 bases from J, with 7 bases between. Germline V lookup: CDR1 MNHEY, CDR2 SMNVEV (reference sequence). The CDR3 reads CASYRNNEQFF. The CDR3 DNA is TGTGCCAGCTACCGAAACAATGAGCAGTTCTTC.

The chain has TRBV7-9 and TRBJ2-3; 8 bases line up with TRBD2. Germline V CDR1 and CDR2: SEHNR, FQNEAQ (reference sequence). The CDR3 spans 15 residues. The junction had 7 bases not matched to a gene; V was cut back by 4 bases and J by 4 bases. The CDR3 nucleotides read TGTGCCAGCAGCTCGGGGGGGCGCGAGGCAGATACGCAGTATTTT. It is translated as CASSSGGREADTQYF.

V and J are TRBV2 and TRBJ1-6; perhaps TRBD1 as D (6 bases). The germline V gene has CDR1 SNHLY and CDR2 FYNNEI. With 2 bases removed from V and 6 bases from J, the gap between germline ends came to 11 bases. The CDR3 contains 15 residues. The CDR3 reads CASSEQGSSNSPLHF. The DNA for the CDR3 is TGTGCCAGCAGTGAACAGGGGAGTAGTAATTCACCCCTCCACTTT.

The chain joins TRBV4-1 to TRBJ2-2, with TRBD2 as a possible D gene (5 bases). CDR1 is MGHRA, CDR2 YSYEKL, per germline. Trimming took 1 base from V and 5 from J, leaving 14 bases between them. The CDR3 is 16 amino acids. The CDR3 reads CASSQGRGSGTGELFF. As DNA, the CDR3 is TGCGCCAGCAGCCAAGGACGAGGGAGTGGGACCGGGGAGCTGTTTTTT.

The genes are TRBV19 and TRBJ2-7; D is unclear. The germline CDR1 and CDR2 sequences are LNHDA and SQIVND (reference sequence). CDR3 length: 12 amino acids. The V end was cut by 4 bases, the J end by 6 bases, with 10 bases between. The chain's CDR3 is CASSTLDGEQYF. The CDR3 DNA reads as TGTGCCAGTAGTACGCTAGACGGCGAGCAGTACTTC. The full variable domain, with the rest looked up from reference TRBV19 and TRBJ2-7, is DGGITQSPKYLFRKEGQNVTLSCEQNLNHDAMYWYRQDPGQGLRLIYYSQIVNDFQKGDIAEGYSVSREKKESFPLTVTSAQKNPTAFYLCASSTLDGEQYFGPGTRLTVT.

CDR3 in DNA: TGTGCCAGCAGTTATAGCGGGGAAAGCTCTGGAAACACCATATATTTT. Protein sequence: CASSYSGESSGNTIYF. The chain employs TRBV2 and TRBJ1-3; no clear D. The CDR3 is 16 amino acids. In germline, CDR1 is SNHLY, CDR2 FYNNEI. Trimming stripped 5 bases from V and 0 bases from J, with 14 bases between.